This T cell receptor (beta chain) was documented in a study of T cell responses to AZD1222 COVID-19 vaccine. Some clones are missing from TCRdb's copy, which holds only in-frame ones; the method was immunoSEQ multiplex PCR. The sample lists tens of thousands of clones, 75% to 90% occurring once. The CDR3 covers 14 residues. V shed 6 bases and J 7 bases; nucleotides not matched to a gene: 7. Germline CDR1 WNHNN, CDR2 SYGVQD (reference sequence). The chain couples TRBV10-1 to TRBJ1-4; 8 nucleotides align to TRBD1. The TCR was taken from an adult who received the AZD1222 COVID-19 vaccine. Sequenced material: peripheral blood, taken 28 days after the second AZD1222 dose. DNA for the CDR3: TGCGCCAGCAGCTCGGACAGGGCCGGTGAAAAACTGTTTTTT. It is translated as CASSSDRAGEKLFF.